The 10 T cell receptor beta chains listed next were all sequenced from one sample in a study of blood T cell repertoires in COVID-19. The repertoire was sequenced with immunoSEQ multiplex PCR; TCRdb's copy has only in-frame clones and lacks some. The sample records over 250,000 clones, approximately 84% being singletons. Sequencing was performed on peripheral blood. The receptors derive from a human donor with COVID-19, enrolled during active disease. The donor label of this sample is uncertain.

The J gene is TRBJ1-3, the V gene TRBV5-8; possible D gene TRBD1, 5 bases. The CDR3 extends over 15 amino acids. V dropped 4 bases and J dropped 4 bases, with 15 bases sitting between them. Germline CDR1 and CDR2: SGHTS and YDEGEE. The CDR3 DNA reads as TGTGCCAGCAGCATACCACAGGTTGGCGGAAACACCATATATTTT. Translated: CASSIPQVGGNTIYF. The full variable domain, rest sourced from reference TRBV5-8 and TRBJ1-3, is EAGVTQSPTHLIKTRGQQATLRCSPISGHTSVYWYQQALGLGLQFLLWYDEGEERNRGNFPPRFSGRQFPNYSSELNVNALELEDSALYLCASSIPQVGGNTIYFGEGSWLTVV.

V gene TRBV2 combines with J gene TRBJ2-1; possible D gene TRBD2, 6 bases. V lost 3 bases and J 10 bases, leaving 13 bases between the germline ends. The germline V gene encodes CDR1 SNHLY and CDR2 FYNNEI. The CDR3 is 13 amino acids. The CDR3 sequence: CASSDWVAAEQFF. The CDR3 coding sequence is TGTGCCAGCAGTGATTGGGTAGCGGCCGAGCAGTTCTTC. Full variable domain (rest looked up from reference TRBV2 and TRBJ2-1): EPEVTQTPSHQVTQMGQEVILRCVPISNHLYFYWYRQILGQKVEFLVSFYNNEISEKSEIFDDQFSVERPDGSNFTLKIRSTKLEDSAMYFCASSDWVAAEQFFGPGTRLTVL.

Only one count was recorded for this clone. This sample also contains other DNA sequences that code for the same CDR3. J is TRBJ1-4 and V is TRBV30; D remains ambiguous. This CDR3 is 11 amino acids long. Trimming left V 0 bases short and J 11 bases short, with 7 bases between. Germline V gives CDR1 GTSNPN, CDR2 SVGIG (reference sequence). The CDR3 protein is CAWSVREKLFF. CDR3 bases: TGTGCCTGGAGTGTACGAGAGAAACTGTTTTTT.

The V call is TRBV11-2, the J call TRBJ1-1, with no clear D. The V and J ends lost 5 bases and 3 bases respectively, with 10 bases between them. The CDR3 runs 13 residues. Germline lookup yields CDR1 SGHAT and CDR2 FQNNGV. The CDR3 here is CASSVAVDTEAFF. Here the CDR3 DNA reads TGTGCCAGCAGCGTGGCTGTGGACACTGAAGCTTTCTTT. Full variable domain (rest looked up from reference TRBV11-2 and TRBJ1-1): EAGVAQSPRYKIIEKRQSVAFWCNPISGHATLYWYQQILGQGPKLLIQFQNNGVVDDSQLPKDRFSAERLKGVDSTLKIQPAKLEDSAVYLCASSVAVDTEAFFGQGTRLTVV.

As concerns this clone: Other nucleotide sequences in the sample specify the same CDR3. The chain joins TRBV5-1 to TRBJ1-1; D unresolved. The V end was cut by 0 bases, the J end by 1 base, with 7 bases between. Germline lookup yields CDR1 SGHRS and CDR2 YFSETQ. This CDR3 is 14 amino acids long. The CDR3 DNA reads as TGCGCCAGCAGCTTGGAGGCGGAGAACACTGAAGCTTTCTTT. Amino acid sequence: CASSLEAENTEAFF.

V is TRBV19 and J is TRBJ2-1, with a tentative D call TRBD1 (6 bases). V lost 7 bases to trimming and J lost 5 bases, with 15 bases between them. This CDR3 comprises 14 residues. CDR1 LNHDA and CDR2 SQIVND come from the germline V gene (reference sequence). CDR3 region: CASMNREVNNEQFF. In DNA form, the CDR3 reads TGTGCCAGTATGAACAGGGAAGTCAACAATGAGCAGTTCTTC.

The table lists this clone with a count of one. The V gene is TRBV29-1, the J gene TRBJ2-1; 11 nucleotides match TRBD2. This CDR3 is 13 amino acids long. J gave up 10 bases and V 3 bases, and 5 bases lay outside the gene matches. Germline CDR1 SQVTM, CDR2 ANQGSEA. The CDR3, as DNA: TGCAGCGTTGACGTAGCGGGAGGGCCGGAGCAGTTCTTC. Amino acids: CSVDVAGGPEQFF.

The V gene is TRBV5-1, the J gene TRBJ1-4; TRBD1 agrees at 8 bases. V trimming: 4 bases; J trimming: 0 bases; junction bases outside the gene matches: 5. Germline V lookup: CDR1 SGHRS, CDR2 YFSETQ. CDR3 length equals 16 residues. CDR3 in amino acids: CASSPDRGTTNEKLFF. The DNA of the CDR3 is TGCGCCAGCAGCCCTGACAGGGGTACAACTAATGAAAAACTGTTTTTT.

The chain joins TRBV3-1 (or the pseudogene TRBV3-2) to TRBJ1-1; 8 bases align to TRBD1. Germline values: CDR1 LGHDT, CDR2 YNNKEL (reference sequence). V lost 3 bases to trimming and J lost 11 bases; unmatched junction nucleotides: 5. The CDR3 is 12 residues long. The CDR3 protein is CASSQSTGGAFF. The CDR3 nucleotides read TGTGCCAGCAGCCAGTCCACAGGGGGGGCTTTCTTT.

The chain has TRBV7-6 and TRBJ2-7; 8 bases match TRBD1. Germline V gene data show CDR1 as SGHVS and CDR2 as FNYEAQ. Germline trimming cut 1 base from V and 6 bases from J; bases unmatched to any gene: 11. The CDR3 is made up of 16 amino acids. The CDR3 spells CASSLVSSGGLGEQYF. CDR3 coding DNA: TGTGCCAGCAGCTTAGTTTCGTCAGGGGGCTTAGGCGAGCAGTACTTC. The full variable domain, in which reference TRBV7-6 and TRBJ2-7 provide the parts outside the CDR3, is GAGVSQSPRYKVTKRGQDVALRCDPISGHVSLYWYRQALGQGPEFLTYFNYEAQQDKSGLPNDRFSAERPEGSISTLTIQRTEQRDSAMYRCASSLVSSGGLGEQYFGPGTRLTVT.